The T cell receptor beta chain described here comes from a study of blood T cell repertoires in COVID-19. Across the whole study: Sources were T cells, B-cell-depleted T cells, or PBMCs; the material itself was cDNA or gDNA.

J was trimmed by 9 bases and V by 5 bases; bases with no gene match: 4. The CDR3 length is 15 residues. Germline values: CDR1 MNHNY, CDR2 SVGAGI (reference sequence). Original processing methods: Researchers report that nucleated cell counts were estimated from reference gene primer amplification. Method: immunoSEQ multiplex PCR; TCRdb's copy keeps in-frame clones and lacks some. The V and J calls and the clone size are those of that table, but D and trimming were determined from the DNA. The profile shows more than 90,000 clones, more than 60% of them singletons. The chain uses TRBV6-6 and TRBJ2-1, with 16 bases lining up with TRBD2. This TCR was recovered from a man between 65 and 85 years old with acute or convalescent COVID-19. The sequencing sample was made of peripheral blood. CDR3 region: CASSAGTSGRGEQFF. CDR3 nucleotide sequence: TGTGCCAGCAGTGCCGGGACTAGCGGGAGGGGTGAGCAGTTCTTC.